One and the same sample provided the 29 T cell receptor beta chains below, sequenced in a study of blood T cell repertoires in COVID-19 (dated by TCRdb to 2018 to 2020). The protocol used for the library was the immunoSEQ multiplex PCR assay. In TCRdb, the immuneACCESS table is reduced to in-frame sequences with V and J assigned. These tables do not hold every clone; where another copy was compared, an unresolved V gene accounts for under half, and the others remain unexplained. In this sample the table shows fewer than 300,000 clones, about 90% of which occur a single time. The ten top clones hold around 2.6% of the sample. The sequenced sample consisted of peripheral blood. Receptors were obtained from a person aged 18 to 30 with COVID-19, enrolled during active disease.

This sequence joins TRBV6-2 or TRBV6-3 and TRBJ2-5; D might be TRBD2 (5 bases). The germline gives CDR1 MNHEY, CDR2 SVGEGT. The ends were cut back, 5 bases at V and 2 bases at J, with 15 bases in the middle. The CDR3 is made up of 15 amino acids. This chain's CDR3 is CASSDFQRLQETQYF. The CDR3 DNA reads TGTGCCAGCAGTGACTTTCAGCGGCTTCAAGAGACCCAGTACTTC.

The rearrangement links TRBV4-1 to TRBJ2-7, with 8 bases fitting TRBD1. V lost 3 bases, J lost 5 bases, and 9 bases stayed unmatched. The CDR3 loop spans 15 amino acids. The germline V gene encodes CDR1 MGHRA and CDR2 YSYEKL. CDR3 DNA sequence: TGCGCCAGCAGCCAGTACCTCAGGGGGCCGAACGAGCAGTACTTC. Translation gives CASSQYLRGPNEQYF.

The gene calls are TRBV7-2 and TRBJ2-3; the match to TRBD2 covers 9 bases. The CDR3 runs to 14 residues. Germline lookup yields CDR1 SGHTA and CDR2 FQGNSA. The ends lost 5 bases at V and 8 bases at J; junction bases unmatched: 8. CDR3 sequence: CASSLSGREVTQYF. CDR3 in DNA: TGTGCCAGCAGCCTTAGCGGGAGAGAGGTTACGCAGTATTTT. The full variable domain, rest sourced from reference TRBV7-2 and TRBJ2-3, is GAGVSQSPSNKVTEKGKDVELRCDPISGHTALYWYRQSLGQGLEFLIYFQGNSAPDKSGLPSDRFSAERTGGSVSTLTIQRTQQEDSAVYLCASSLSGREVTQYFGPGTRLTVL.

The J gene is TRBJ2-1, the V gene TRBV6-4, with TRBD2 matching over 7 bases. With 4 bases clipped from V and 2 bases from J, the junction kept 11 bases outside the gene matches. The CDR3 loop spans 17 amino acids. CDR1 and CDR2 (germline): MRHNA, SNTAGT. The CDR3 bases are TGTGCCAGCAGTGCCCCGGATGGGGGGGAGGCCTACAATGAGCAGTTCTTC. Protein: CASSAPDGGEAYNEQFF.

The chain joins TRBV13 to TRBJ1-1, with 8 bases fitting TRBD1. The junction had 10 bases not matched to a gene; V was cut back by 4 bases and J by 9 bases. Germline CDR1 and CDR2: PRHDT and FYEKMQ (reference sequence). The CDR3 is 14 amino acids. CDR3: CASSSGTGRRQAFF. As DNA, the CDR3 is TGTGCCAGCAGCTCCGGGACAGGACGAAGGCAAGCTTTCTTT.

This chain joins TRBV4-3 and TRBJ2-2, with D unclear. This CDR3 region has 14 residues. CDR1 LGHNA and CDR2 YSLEER come from the germline V gene. The V and J ends lost 1 base and 4 bases respectively, with 7 bases between them. CDR3 nucleotide sequence: TGCGCCAGCAGCCAAGGGTGGGCCACCGGGGAGCTGTTTTTT. Its protein product is CASSQGWATGELFF.

The CDR3: CASSGTSGRGELFF. CDR3 nucleotide sequence: TGTGCCAGCAGCGGGACTAGCGGGAGAGGGGAGCTGTTTTTT. The chain carries TRBV2 and TRBJ2-2, with 14 bases matching TRBD2. Germline values: CDR1 SNHLY, CDR2 FYNNEI. The CDR3 contains 14 residues. J lost 8 bases, V lost 6 bases, and 2 bases had no gene match.

In DNA form, the CDR3 reads TGTGCCAGCAGTCCCCAGCACGGAGTGGTCGGGGAGCTGTTTTTT. Translation: CASSPQHGVVGELFF. The rearrangement uses TRBV27 and TRBJ2-2, with D uncertain. The CDR3 contains 15 residues. CDR1 is MNHEY, CDR2 SMNVEV, per germline (reference sequence). V lost 5 bases to trimming and J lost 7 bases, with 17 bases between them.

J is TRBJ2-3 and V is TRBV5-4; D not certain. In germline, CDR1 is SGHNT, CDR2 YYREEE (reference sequence). The CDR3 runs 16 residues. V was pared by 0 bases and J by 4 bases, with 15 bases between. This chain's CDR3 is CASSLEPLATPDTQYF. In DNA form, the CDR3 reads TGTGCCAGCAGCTTGGAGCCCTTAGCAACTCCAGATACGCAGTATTTT.

The chain carries TRBV6-5 and TRBJ1-5, with 8 bases aligning to TRBD1. The germline V gene encodes CDR1 MNHEY and CDR2 SVGAGI. This CDR3 has 15 amino acids. J was trimmed by 5 bases and V by 6 bases; bases with no gene match: 9. CDR3 loop: CASSLRTGRDQPQHF. The CDR3 DNA reads as TGTGCCAGCAGCCTTAGGACAGGGAGAGATCAGCCCCAGCATTTT.

The chain is built from TRBV7-6 and TRBJ1-1, with D uncertain. Germline V lookup: CDR1 SGHVS, CDR2 FNYEAQ. This CDR3 spans 13 amino acids. V shed 0 bases and J shed 4 bases, with 6 bases lying between them. The DNA for the CDR3 is TGTGCCAGCAGCTTAGCCCCGGGCACTGAAGCTTTCTTT. Protein: CASSLAPGTEAFF.

This chain joins TRBV12-3 or TRBV12-4 and TRBJ2-1; possible D gene TRBD1, 5 bases. The CDR3 covers 12 residues. Between the trimmed V and J ends, which lost 4 bases and 9 bases, there was a span of 10 bases. Here the CDR3 DNA reads TGTGCCAGCAGTTACAGGATCCCTGAGCAGTTCTTC. It is translated as CASSYRIPEQFF.

In this sample, this clone turned up once. V is TRBV19 and J is TRBJ2-1, with TRBD2 matching over 13 bases. This CDR3 is built from 15 residues. V was pared by 5 bases and J by 10 bases, with 8 bases of the junction left unmatched. CDR1 is LNHDA and CDR2 is SQIVND in the germline V gene (reference sequence). For the CDR3, the DNA is TGTGCCAGTAGTGTGTGGACTAGCGGGAGCCCCGAGCAGTTCTTC. This sequence encodes CASSVWTSGSPEQFF.

The chain is built from TRBV15 and TRBJ2-1, with unresolved D. The germline V and J ends were trimmed by 1 base and 5 bases, with 6 bases remaining between them. This CDR3 region has 13 residues. CDR1 is LNHNV, CDR2 YYDKDF, per germline (reference sequence). The CDR3 bases are TGTGCCACCAGCAGAGGCGGAGACAATGAGCAGTTCTTC. This sequence encodes CATSRGGDNEQFF.

CDR3 residues: CASSRQGTYEQYF. The CDR3 nucleotides read TGTGCCAGCAGCCGGCAGGGTACCTACGAGCAGTACTTC. This chain links TRBV11-2 with TRBJ2-7, with D possibly matching TRBD1 (5 bases). CDR1 SGHAT and CDR2 FQNNGV come from the germline V gene. V shed 5 bases and J shed 2 bases, with 10 bases lying between them. This CDR3 has 13 residues.

This sequence joins TRBV28 and TRBJ2-2, with D maybe TRBD2 (5 bases). V was cut by 5 bases and J by 4 bases, with 20 bases left in between. The CDR3 consists of 17 residues. Germline CDR1 is MDHEN and CDR2 is SYDVKM. The CDR3 DNA reads as TGTGCCAGCAGTCCCCGAGCACTAGAAGTGTCCACCGGGGAGCTGTTTTTT. Protein product: CASSPRALEVSTGELFF.

V and J are TRBV19 and TRBJ2-7, with 9 nucleotides matching TRBD1. This CDR3 region has 15 residues. CDR1 is LNHDA and CDR2 is SQIVND in the germline V gene (reference sequence). Unmatched junction bases numbered 5, after V lost 5 bases and J lost 0 bases. The CDR3 here is CASSPWDRASYEQYF. CDR3 nucleotide sequence: TGTGCCAGTAGTCCCTGGGACAGGGCCTCCTACGAGCAGTACTTC. Combining the CDR3 with reference TRBV19 and TRBJ2-7 gives the whole variable domain DGGITQSPKYLFRKEGQNVTLSCEQNLNHDAMYWYRQDPGQGLRLIYYSQIVNDFQKGDIAEGYSVSREKKESFPLTVTSAQKNPTAFYLCASSPWDRASYEQYFGPGTRLTVT.

This chain joins TRBV10-3 and TRBJ2-3; no reliable D call. Per the germline V gene, CDR1 is ENHRY and CDR2 is SYGVKD. Trimming removed 7 bases at V and 0 bases at J, with 8 bases between. The CDR3 is 13 residues long. The CDR3 here is CAITAASTDTQYF. The DNA of the CDR3 is TGTGCCATCACGGCGGCTAGCACAGATACGCAGTATTTT.

This chain joins TRBV19 and TRBJ2-5; 7 nucleotides agree with TRBD1. CDR3 length: 14 residues. With V trimmed by 4 bases and J by 5 bases, 7 bases remained unmatched. Germline-derived CDR1 and CDR2 are LNHDA and SQIVND (reference sequence). CDR3: CASSKTTGWETQYF. The CDR3 DNA follows: TGTGCCAGTAGTAAAACGACAGGGTGGGAGACCCAGTACTTC.

This chain links TRBV5-1 with TRBJ2-1, with TRBD2 matching over 14 bases. Trimming at V came to 5 bases and at J to 8 bases, leaving 6 bases not matched to a gene. Germline CDR1 is SGHRS and CDR2 is YFSETQ. This CDR3 region has 15 residues. The CDR3 reads CASRLPGLAGDEQFF. CDR3 coding DNA: TGCGCCAGCAGACTTCCGGGACTAGCGGGAGATGAGCAGTTCTTC.

This chain joins TRBV7-9 and TRBJ2-7, with 7 bases matching TRBD1. The V gene's germline CDR1 is SEHNR and CDR2 FQNEAQ (reference sequence). Losses at the gene ends were 5 bases for V and 6 bases for J; bases not matched to a gene: 10. The CDR3 extends over 14 amino acids. CDR3 nucleotide sequence: TGTGCCAGCAGCCACGCCGACAGGGATGGCGAGCAGTACTTC. Protein sequence: CASSHADRDGEQYF.

This CDR3 is CASSPGLINEQFF. The CDR3 region has the DNA TGTGCCAGCAGCCCGGGACTGATCAATGAGCAGTTCTTC. The J gene is TRBJ2-1, the V gene TRBV5-5, with a tentative D call TRBD2 (6 bases). The V end lost 4 bases, the J end lost 6 bases, and 11 bases lay between the germline ends. The CDR3 length is 13 residues. Germline V gives CDR1 SGHKS, CDR2 YYEKEE (reference sequence). Full variable domain (remainder filled in from reference TRBV5-5 and TRBJ2-1): DAGVTQSPTHLIKTRGQQVTLRCSPISGHKSVSWYQQVLGQGPQFIFQYYEKEERGRGNFPDRFSARQFPNYSSELNVNALLLGDSALYLCASSPGLINEQFFGPGTRLTVL.

The chain uses TRBV19 and TRBJ1-2; 7 bases fit TRBD1. Germline V gene lookup returns CDR1 LNHDA and CDR2 SQIVND (reference sequence). The CDR3 runs to 14 residues. Trimming removed 11 bases from V and 3 bases from J; junction bases left unmatched: 12. The chain's CDR3 is CAGQQTGKYYGYTF. In DNA, the CDR3 is TGTGCCGGCCAACAGACAGGGAAATACTATGGCTACACCTTC.

V and J are TRBV27 and TRBJ2-7, with 11 bases matching TRBD1. The CDR3 is 17 residues long. After removal of 4 bases from V and 5 bases from J, the junction contained 13 bases not matched to a gene. The germline gives CDR1 MNHEY, CDR2 SMNVEV (reference sequence). The CDR3 DNA follows: TGTGCCAGCAGTTCAAATTTTTGGACAGGGGGCCCGAACGAGCAGTACTTC. Protein: CASSSNFWTGGPNEQYF.

The V and J genes are TRBV18 and TRBJ2-1; D is perhaps TRBD2 (5 bases). This CDR3 has 13 amino acids. V was shortened by 4 bases and J by 8 bases, with 12 bases between the two germline ends. Germline CDR1 is KGHSH and CDR2 is LQKENI. CDR3 residues: CASSQSVRDEQFF. CDR3 bases: TGTGCCAGCTCACAGTCCGTGAGGGATGAGCAGTTCTTC.

V is TRBV4-1 and J is TRBJ2-6; 12 positions match TRBD2. The CDR3 covers 19 residues. Germline-derived CDR1 and CDR2 are MGHRA and YSYEKL. V was pared by 2 bases and J by 0 bases, with 5 bases of the junction left unmatched. The CDR3 DNA reads TGCGCCAGCAGCCAAACCGCTAGCGGGAGGGCCTCTGGGGCCAACGTCCTGACTTTC. This codes for CASSQTASGRASGANVLTF.

The genes are TRBV6-2 or TRBV6-3 and TRBJ1-1, with D possibly TRBD1 on 5 matching bases. Trimming took 5 bases from V and 3 from J, leaving 13 bases between them. The CDR3 runs 14 residues. The germline V gene has CDR1 MNHEY and CDR2 SVGEGT. The CDR3 DNA reads as TGTGCCAGCAGTACCCCAGGACAAGACACTGAAGCTTTCTTT. Its protein is CASSTPGQDTEAFF.

The gene calls are TRBV2 and TRBJ1-1, with 9 bases that match TRBD1. The CDR3 covers 14 residues. Per germline, CDR1 SNHLY and CDR2 FYNNEI. V was clipped by 8 bases and J by 7 bases; unmatched bases: 11. The CDR3 loop is CASGREQGAGEAFF. The DNA for the CDR3 is TGTGCCAGCGGAAGGGAACAGGGGGCGGGTGAAGCTTTCTTT.

This chain joins TRBV6-5 and TRBJ2-2; D possibly corresponds to TRBD1 (6 bases). Trimming took 6 bases from V and 1 from J, leaving 12 bases between them. The CDR3 is 15 amino acids. Germline V gene data show CDR1 as MNHEY and CDR2 as SVGAGI. The CDR3 DNA reads TGTGCCAGCAGCCCCACAGGGATGAACACCGGGGAGCTGTTTTTT. Its translation: CASSPTGMNTGELFF.